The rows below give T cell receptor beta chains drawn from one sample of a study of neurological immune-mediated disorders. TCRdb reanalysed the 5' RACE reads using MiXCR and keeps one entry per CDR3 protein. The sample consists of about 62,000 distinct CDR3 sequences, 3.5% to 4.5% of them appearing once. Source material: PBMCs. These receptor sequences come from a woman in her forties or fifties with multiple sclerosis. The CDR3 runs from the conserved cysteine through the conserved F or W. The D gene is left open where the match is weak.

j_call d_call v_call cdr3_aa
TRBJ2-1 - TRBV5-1 CASSLQGNEQFF
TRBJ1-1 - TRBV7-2 CASSSRRGRAEAFF
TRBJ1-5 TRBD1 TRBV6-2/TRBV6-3 CASRGTGIIKPQNF
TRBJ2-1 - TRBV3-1 CASSQDTGASYNEQFF
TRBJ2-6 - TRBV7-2 CASSRRDRALGANVLTF
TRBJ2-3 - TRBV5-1 CASSSTEGTDTQYF
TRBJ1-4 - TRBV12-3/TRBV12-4 CASSLRHINEKLFF
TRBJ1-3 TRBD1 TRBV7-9 CASSYDRGSGNTIYF
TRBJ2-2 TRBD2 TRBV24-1 CATGSLAGAVTGELFF
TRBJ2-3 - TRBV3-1 CASSQLGDTQYF
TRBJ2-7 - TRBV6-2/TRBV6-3 CASSHTRQDYEQYF
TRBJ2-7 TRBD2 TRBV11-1 CASGTSGSGYEQYF
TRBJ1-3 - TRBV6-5 CASSSEGNTIYF
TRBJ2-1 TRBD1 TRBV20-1 CSAGGTGSNEQFF
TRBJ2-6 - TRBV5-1 CASSLSGQTGANVLTF
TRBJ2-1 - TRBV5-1 CASSLALAFNNEQFF
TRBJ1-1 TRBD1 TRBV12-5 CASGPRPGQPLANTEAFF
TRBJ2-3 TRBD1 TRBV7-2 CASSLWDRGQYF
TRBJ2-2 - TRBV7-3 CASSLATGANTGELFF
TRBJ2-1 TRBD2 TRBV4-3 CASSQGRLAGGREQFF
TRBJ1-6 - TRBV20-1 CSASYGSVVLDSPLNF
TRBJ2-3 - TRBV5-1 CASSFMETRGTQYF
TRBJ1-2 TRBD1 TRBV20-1 CSAKPGQGSNYGYTF
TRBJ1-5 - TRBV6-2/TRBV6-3 CASSYRTPTGQPQNF
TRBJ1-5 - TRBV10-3 CAISDREAQPQHF
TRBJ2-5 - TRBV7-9 CASSPGKGRKTQYF
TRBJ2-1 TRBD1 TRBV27 CASSTDRGDEQFF
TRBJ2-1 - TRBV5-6 CASSPGLRDEQFF
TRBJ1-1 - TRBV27 CASSLGMNTEAFF
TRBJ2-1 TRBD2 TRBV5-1 CASSLAIASGSHNEQFF
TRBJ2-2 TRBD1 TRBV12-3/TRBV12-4 CASSPTGGRTGELFF
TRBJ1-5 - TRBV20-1 CSARGDRPNQPQHF
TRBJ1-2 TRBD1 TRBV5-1 CASSGRTGFYGYTF